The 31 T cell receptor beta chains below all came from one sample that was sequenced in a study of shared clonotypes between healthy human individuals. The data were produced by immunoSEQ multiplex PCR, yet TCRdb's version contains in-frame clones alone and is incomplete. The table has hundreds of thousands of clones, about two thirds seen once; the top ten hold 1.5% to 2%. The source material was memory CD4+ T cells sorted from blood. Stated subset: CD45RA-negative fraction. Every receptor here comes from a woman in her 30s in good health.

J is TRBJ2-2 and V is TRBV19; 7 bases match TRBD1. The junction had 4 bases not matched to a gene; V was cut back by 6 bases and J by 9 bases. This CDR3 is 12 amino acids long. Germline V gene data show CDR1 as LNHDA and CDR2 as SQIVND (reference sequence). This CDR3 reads CASRNRGRELFF. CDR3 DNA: TGTGCCAGTAGGAACAGGGGCAGGGAGCTGTTTTTT.

As DNA, the CDR3 is TGTGCCAGTAGTGGCAGGGCTCAGTATGGGGCCAACGTCCTGACTTTC. This sequence encodes CASSGRAQYGANVLTF. The chain is built from TRBV19 and TRBJ2-6, with a weak D call TRBD1 (5 bases). V lost 5 bases and J lost 3, with 14 bases in between. The CDR3 length is 16 residues. CDR1 and CDR2 from the germline V gene are LNHDA and SQIVND (reference sequence). Together with reference TRBV19 and TRBJ2-6, the CDR3 gives the full variable domain: DGGITQSPKYLFRKEGQNVTLSCEQNLNHDAMYWYRQDPGQGLRLIYYSQIVNDFQKGDIAEGYSVSREKKESFPLTVTSAQKNPTAFYLCASSGRAQYGANVLTFGAGSRLTVL.

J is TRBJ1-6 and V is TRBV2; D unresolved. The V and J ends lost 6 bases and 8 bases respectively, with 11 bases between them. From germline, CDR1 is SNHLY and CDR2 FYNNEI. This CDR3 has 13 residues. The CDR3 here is CASSLPLDSPLHF. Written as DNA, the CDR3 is TGTGCCAGCAGCCTGCCCTTGGATTCACCCCTCCACTTT.

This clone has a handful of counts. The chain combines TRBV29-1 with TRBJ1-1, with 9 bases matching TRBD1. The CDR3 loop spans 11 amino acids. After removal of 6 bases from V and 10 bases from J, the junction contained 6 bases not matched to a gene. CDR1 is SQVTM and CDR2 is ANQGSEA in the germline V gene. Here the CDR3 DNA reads TGCAGCGTCTCCTTGGGACAGGGAGCTTTCTTT. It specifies CSVSLGQGAFF.

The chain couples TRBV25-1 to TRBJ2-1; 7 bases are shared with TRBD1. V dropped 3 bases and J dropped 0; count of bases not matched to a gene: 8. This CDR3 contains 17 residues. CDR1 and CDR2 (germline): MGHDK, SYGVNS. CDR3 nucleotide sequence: TGTGCCAGCAGTGACCCAACGGCAGGGGGCTCCTACAATGAGCAGTTCTTC. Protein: CASSDPTAGGSYNEQFF.

The CDR3 DNA reads as TGTGCCAGCAGCCCCAGACTGAAGTTTGGCGATACGCAGTATTTT. Protein product: CASSPRLKFGDTQYF. The chain uses TRBV7-8 and TRBJ2-3, with D uncertain. The germline gives CDR1 SGHVS, CDR2 FQNEAQ. The CDR3 sequence is 15 residues long. Trimming stripped 5 bases from V and 6 bases from J, with 18 bases between. Using reference TRBV7-8 and TRBJ2-3 for the parts outside the CDR3, the full variable domain is GAGVSQSPRYKVAKRGQDVALRCDPISGHVSLFWYQQALGQGPEFLTYFQNEAQLDKSGLPSDRFFAERPEGSVSTLKIQRTQQEDSAVYLCASSPRLKFGDTQYFGPGTRLTVL.

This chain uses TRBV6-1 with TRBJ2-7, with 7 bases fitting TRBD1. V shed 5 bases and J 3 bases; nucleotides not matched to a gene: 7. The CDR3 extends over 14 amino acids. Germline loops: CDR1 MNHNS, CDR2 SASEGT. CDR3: CASSQTGVHYEQYF. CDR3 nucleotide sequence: TGTGCCAGCAGTCAAACAGGGGTCCACTACGAGCAGTACTTC.

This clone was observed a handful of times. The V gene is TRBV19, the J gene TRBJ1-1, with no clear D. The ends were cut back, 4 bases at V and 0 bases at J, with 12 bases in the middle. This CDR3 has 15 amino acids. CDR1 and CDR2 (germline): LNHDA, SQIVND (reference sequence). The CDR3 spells CASSTYVGMNTEAFF. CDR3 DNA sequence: TGTGCCAGTAGTACATACGTGGGTATGAACACTGAAGCTTTCTTT.

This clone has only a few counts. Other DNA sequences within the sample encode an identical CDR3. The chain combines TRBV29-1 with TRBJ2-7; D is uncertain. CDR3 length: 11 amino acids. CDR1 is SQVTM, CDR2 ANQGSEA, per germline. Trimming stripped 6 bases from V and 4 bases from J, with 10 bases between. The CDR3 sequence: CSVRWGYEQYF. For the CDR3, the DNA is TGCAGCGTCCGCTGGGGATACGAGCAGTACTTC.

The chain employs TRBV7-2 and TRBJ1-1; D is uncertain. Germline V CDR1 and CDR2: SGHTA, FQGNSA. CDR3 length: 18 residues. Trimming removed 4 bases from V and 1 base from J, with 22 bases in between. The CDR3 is CASSSLIIGFSGNTEAFF. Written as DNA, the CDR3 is TGTGCCAGCAGCTCCTTAATAATAGGGTTTTCCGGGAACACTGAAGCTTTCTTT.

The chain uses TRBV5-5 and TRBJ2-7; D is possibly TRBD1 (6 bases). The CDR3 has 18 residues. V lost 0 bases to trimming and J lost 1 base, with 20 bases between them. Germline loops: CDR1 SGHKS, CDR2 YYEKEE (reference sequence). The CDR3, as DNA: TGTGCCAGCAGCTTGGGGCCCGCGAGTACAGGGCAGTCCTACGAGCAGTACTTC. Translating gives CASSLGPASTGQSYEQYF.

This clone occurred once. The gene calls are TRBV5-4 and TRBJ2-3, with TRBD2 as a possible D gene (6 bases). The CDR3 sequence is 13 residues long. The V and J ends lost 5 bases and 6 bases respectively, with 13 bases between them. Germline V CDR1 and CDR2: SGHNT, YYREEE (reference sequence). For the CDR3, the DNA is TGTGCCAGCAGGCGGGGCGAGGAGGATACGCAGTATTTT. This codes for CASRRGEEDTQYF. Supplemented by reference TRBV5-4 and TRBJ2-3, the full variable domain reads ETGVTQSPTHLIKTRGQQVTLRCSSQSGHNTVSWYQQALGQGPQFIFQYYREEENGRGNFPPRFSGLQFPNYSSELNVNALELDDSALYLCASRRGEEDTQYFGPGTRLTVL.

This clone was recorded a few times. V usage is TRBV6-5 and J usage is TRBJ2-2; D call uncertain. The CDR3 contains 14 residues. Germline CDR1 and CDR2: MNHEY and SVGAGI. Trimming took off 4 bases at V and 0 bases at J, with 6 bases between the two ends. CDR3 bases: TGTGCCAGCAGTTCCACAGCGAACACCGGGGAGCTGTTTTTT. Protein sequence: CASSSTANTGELFF.

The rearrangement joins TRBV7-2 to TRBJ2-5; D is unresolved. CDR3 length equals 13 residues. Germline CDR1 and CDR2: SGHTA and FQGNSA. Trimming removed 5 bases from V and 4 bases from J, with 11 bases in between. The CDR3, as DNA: TGTGCCAGCAGCCCCGAGTGGGGAGAGACCCAGTACTTC. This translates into CASSPEWGETQYF.

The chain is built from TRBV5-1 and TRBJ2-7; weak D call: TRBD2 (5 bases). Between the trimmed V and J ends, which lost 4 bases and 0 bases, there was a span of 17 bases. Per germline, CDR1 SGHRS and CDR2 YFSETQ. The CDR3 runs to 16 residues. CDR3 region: CASSLDSQVVSYEQYF. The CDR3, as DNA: TGCGCCAGCAGCCTGGACTCGCAGGTGGTCTCCTACGAGCAGTACTTC.

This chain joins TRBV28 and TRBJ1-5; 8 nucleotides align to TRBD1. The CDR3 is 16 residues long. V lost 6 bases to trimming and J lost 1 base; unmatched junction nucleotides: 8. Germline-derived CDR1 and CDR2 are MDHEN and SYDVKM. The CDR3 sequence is CASRQTGTGSNQPQHF. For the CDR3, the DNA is TGTGCCAGCAGGCAAACCGGGACAGGAAGCAATCAGCCCCAGCATTTT. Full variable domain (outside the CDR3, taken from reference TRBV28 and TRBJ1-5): DVKVTQSSRYLVKRTGEKVFLECVQDMDHENMFWYRQDPGLGLRLIYFSYDVKMKEKGDIPEGYSVSREKKERFSLILESASTNQTSMYLCASRQTGTGSNQPQHFGDGTRLSIL.

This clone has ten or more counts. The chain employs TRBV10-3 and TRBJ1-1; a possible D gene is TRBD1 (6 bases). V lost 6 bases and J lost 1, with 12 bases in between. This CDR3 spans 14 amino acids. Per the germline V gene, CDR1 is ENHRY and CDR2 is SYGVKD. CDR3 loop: CAIREKTGNTEAFF. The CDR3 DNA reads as TGTGCCATCAGGGAAAAGACAGGGAACACTGAAGCTTTCTTT.

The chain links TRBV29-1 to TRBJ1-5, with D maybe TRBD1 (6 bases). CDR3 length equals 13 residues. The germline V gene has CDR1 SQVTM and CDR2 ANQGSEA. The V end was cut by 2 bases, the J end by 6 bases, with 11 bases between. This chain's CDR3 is CSVEMGGGQPQHF. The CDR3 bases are TGCAGCGTTGAAATGGGGGGCGGTCAGCCCCAGCATTTT.

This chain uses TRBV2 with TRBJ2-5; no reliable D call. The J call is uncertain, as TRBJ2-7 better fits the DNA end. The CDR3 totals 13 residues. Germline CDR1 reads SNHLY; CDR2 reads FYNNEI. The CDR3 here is CASSEAGDGEQYF. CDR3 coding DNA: TGTGCCAGCAGTGAAGCTGGAGATGGCGAGCAGTACTTC.

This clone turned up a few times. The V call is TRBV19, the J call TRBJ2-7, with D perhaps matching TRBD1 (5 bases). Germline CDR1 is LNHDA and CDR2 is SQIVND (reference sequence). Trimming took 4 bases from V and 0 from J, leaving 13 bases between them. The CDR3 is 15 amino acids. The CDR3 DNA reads TGTGCCAGTAGTAATCAGGGCTCTAACTCCTACGAGCAGTACTTC. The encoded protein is CASSNQGSNSYEQYF.

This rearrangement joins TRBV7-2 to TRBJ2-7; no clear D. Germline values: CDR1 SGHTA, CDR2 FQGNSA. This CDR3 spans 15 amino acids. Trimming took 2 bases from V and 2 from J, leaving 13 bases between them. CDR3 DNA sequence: TGTGCCAGCAGCTTATGGAGCTATACAGCCTACGAGCAGTACTTC. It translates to CASSLWSYTAYEQYF.

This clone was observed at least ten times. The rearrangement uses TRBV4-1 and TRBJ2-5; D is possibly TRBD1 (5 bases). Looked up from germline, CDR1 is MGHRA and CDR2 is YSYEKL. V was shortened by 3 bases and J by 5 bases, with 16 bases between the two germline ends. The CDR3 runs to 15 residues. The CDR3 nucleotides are TGCGCCAGCAGCCAGGCGGACACCCTGGGGGAGACCCAGTACTTC. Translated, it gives CASSQADTLGETQYF.

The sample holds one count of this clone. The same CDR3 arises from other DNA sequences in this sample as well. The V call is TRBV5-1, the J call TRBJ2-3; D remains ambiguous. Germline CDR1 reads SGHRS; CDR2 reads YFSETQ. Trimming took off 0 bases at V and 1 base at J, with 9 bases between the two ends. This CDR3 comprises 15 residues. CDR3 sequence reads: CASSLATVGTDTQYF. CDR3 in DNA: TGCGCCAGCAGCTTGGCGACGGTGGGCACAGATACGCAGTATTTT.

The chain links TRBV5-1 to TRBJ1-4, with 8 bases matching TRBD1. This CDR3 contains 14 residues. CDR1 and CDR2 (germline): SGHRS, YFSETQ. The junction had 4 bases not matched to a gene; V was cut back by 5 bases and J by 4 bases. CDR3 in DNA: TGCGCCAGCAGGCCGGGACAGGTTAATGAAAAACTGTTTTTT. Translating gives CASRPGQVNEKLFF.

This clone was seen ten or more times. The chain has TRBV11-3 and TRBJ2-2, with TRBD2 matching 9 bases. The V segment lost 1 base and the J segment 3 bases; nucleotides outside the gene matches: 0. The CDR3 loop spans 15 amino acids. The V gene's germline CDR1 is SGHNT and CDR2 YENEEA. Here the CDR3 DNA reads TGTGCCAGCAGCTTAGGACTAGCGGACACCGGGGAGCTGTTTTTT. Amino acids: CASSLGLADTGELFF.

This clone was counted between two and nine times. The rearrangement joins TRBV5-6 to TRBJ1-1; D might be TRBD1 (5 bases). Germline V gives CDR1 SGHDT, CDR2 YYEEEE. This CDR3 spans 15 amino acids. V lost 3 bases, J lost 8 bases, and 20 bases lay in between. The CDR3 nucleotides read TGTGCCAGCAGCTCGCAATGGACCAGGGACCGAGAAGCTTTCTTT. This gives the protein CASSSQWTRDREAFF.

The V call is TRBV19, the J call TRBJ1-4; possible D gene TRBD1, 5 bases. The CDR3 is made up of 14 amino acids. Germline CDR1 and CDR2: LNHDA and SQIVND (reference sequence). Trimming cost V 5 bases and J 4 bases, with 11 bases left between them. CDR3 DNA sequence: TGTGCCAGTAGTGCGACAGCAAATAATGAAAAACTGTTTTTT. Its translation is CASSATANNEKLFF.

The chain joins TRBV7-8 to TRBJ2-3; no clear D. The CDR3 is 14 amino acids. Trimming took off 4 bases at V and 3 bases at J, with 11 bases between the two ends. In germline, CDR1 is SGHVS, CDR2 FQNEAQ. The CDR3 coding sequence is TGTGCCAGCAGCTCCTTAGCAAGGACAGATACGCAGTATTTT. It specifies CASSSLARTDTQYF.

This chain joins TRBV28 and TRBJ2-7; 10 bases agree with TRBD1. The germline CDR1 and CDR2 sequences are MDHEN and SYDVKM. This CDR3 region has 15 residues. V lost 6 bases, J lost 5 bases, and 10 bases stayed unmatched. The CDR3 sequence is CASSLPWDRGHEQYF. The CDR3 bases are TGTGCCAGCAGCCTCCCGTGGGACAGGGGCCACGAGCAGTACTTC. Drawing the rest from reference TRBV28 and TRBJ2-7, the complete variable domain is DVKVTQSSRYLVKRTGEKVFLECVQDMDHENMFWYRQDPGLGLRLIYFSYDVKMKEKGDIPEGYSVSREKKERFSLILESASTNQTSMYLCASSLPWDRGHEQYFGPGTRLTVT.

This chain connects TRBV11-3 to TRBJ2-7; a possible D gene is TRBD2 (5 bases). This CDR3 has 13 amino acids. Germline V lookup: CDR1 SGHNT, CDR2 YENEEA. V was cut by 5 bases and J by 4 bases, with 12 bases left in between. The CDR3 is CASSRGPAYEQYF. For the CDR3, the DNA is TGTGCCAGCAGCAGAGGGCCCGCATACGAGCAGTACTTC.

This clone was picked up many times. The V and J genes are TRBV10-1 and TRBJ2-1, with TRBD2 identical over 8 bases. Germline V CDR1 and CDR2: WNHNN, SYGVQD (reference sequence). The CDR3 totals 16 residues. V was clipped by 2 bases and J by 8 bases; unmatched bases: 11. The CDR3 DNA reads TGCGCCAGCAGTGAGGCGGTAGCGGGATCGTTGGATGAGCAGTTCTTC. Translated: CASSEAVAGSLDEQFF.